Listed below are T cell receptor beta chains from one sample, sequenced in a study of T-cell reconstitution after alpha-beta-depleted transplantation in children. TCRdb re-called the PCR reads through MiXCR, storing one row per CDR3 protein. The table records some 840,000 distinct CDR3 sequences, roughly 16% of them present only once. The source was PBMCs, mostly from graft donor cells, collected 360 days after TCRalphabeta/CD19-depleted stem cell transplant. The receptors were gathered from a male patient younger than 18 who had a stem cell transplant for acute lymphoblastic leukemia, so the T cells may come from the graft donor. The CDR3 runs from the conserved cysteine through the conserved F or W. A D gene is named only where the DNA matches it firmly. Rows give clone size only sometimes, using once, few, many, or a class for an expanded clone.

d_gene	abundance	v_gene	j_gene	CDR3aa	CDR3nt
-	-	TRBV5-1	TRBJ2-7	CASSLRAGEAYEQYF	TGCGCCAGCAGCTTGCGGGCCGGGGAGGCCTACGAGCAGTACTTC
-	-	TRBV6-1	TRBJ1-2	CASSEAPGAAFGYTF	TGTGCCAGCAGTGAAGCGCCGGGGGCCGCTTTTGGCTACACCTTC
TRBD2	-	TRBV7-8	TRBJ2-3	CASGLWTSGPTDTQYF	TGTGCCAGCGGCTTATGGACTAGCGGACCCACAGATACGCAGTATTTT
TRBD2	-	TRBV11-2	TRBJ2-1	CASSLDLDSGMREQFF	TGTGCCAGCAGCTTAGATCTTGATAGCGGGATGCGGGAGCAGTTCTTC
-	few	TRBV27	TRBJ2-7	CASSFWRGSYEQYF	TGTGCCAGCAGTTTTTGGCGGGGTTCCTACGAGCAGTACTTC
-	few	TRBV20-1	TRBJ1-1	CSASLVLNTEAFF	TGCAGTGCTAGCCTAGTTCTGAACACTGAAGCTTTCTTT
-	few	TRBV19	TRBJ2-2	CASIRGEADTGELFF	TGTGCCAGTATCCGAGGGGAGGCGGACACCGGGGAGCTGTTTTTT
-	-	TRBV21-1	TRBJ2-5	CASNKALAGGETQYF	TGTGCCAGCAACAAAGCGCTAGCGGGAGGAGAGACCCAGTACTTC
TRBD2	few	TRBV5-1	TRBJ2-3	CASSWGTTLDTQYF	TGCGCCAGCAGCTGGGGGACTACATTAGATACGCAGTATTTT
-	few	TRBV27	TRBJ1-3	CASSPFGPGNTIYF	TGTGCCAGCAGTCCATTTGGCCCTGGAAACACCATATATTTT
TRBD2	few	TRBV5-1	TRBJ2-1	CASSLSVGGLGEQFF	TGCGCCAGCAGCTTGTCTGTGGGAGGGTTGGGTGAGCAGTTCTTC
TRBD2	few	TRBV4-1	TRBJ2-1	CASSQASTTSVIYNEQFF	TGCGCCAGCAGCCAAGCTTCGACGACTAGCGTCATCTACAATGAGCAGTTCTTC
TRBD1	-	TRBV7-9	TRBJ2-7	CASSLEGQGDEQYF	TGTGCCAGCAGCTTAGAGGGACAGGGAGACGAGCAGTACTTC
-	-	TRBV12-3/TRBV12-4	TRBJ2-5	CASSQRLVRASGETQYF	TGTGCCAGCAGTCAGCGACTAGTAAGGGCATCGGGGGAGACCCAGTACTTC
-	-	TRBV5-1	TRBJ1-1	CASSLAVLGGTNTETFF	TGCGCCAGCAGCTTGGCCGTACTTGGGGGGACGAACACTGAAACTTTCTTT
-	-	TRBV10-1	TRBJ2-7	CASMDSSYEQYF	TGCGCCAGCATGGACAGTTCCTACGAGCAGTACTTC
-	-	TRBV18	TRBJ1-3	CASSPQLQSRHFSGNTIYF	TGTGCCAGCTCACCGCAGCTCCAATCTCGCCACTTCTCTGGAAACACCATATATTTT
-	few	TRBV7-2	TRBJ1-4	CASSFGPSNEKLFF	TGTGCCAGCAGCTTCGGGCCCTCTAATGAAAAACTGTTTTTT
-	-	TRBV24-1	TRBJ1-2	CATSDPSGRSVYGYTF	TGTGCCACCAGTGACCCCTCAGGGCGATCAGTCTATGGCTACACCTTC
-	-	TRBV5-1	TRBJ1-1	CASSRIGVQNTEAFF	TGCGCCAGCAGCCGAATTGGCGTCCAGAACACTGAAGCTTTCTTT
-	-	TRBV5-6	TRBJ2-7	CASSLEGLPYEQYF	TGTGCCAGCAGCTTGGAAGGGCTCCCGTACGAGCAGTACTTC
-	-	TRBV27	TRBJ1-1	CASSAQQGNTEAFF	TGTGCCAGCAGTGCCCAACAGGGGAACACTGAAGCTTTCTTT
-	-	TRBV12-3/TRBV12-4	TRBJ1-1	CASSDGQNTEAFF	TGTGCCAGCAGCGATGGACAGAACACTGAAGCTTTCTTT
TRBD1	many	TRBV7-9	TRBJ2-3	CASSRNRTGRIDTQYF	TGTGCCAGCAGCCGAAATCGGACAGGGAGGATAGATACGCAGTATTTT
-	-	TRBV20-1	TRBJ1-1	CSARGPDVGTEAFF	TGCAGTGCTAGAGGGCCAGACGTGGGCACTGAAGCTTTCTTT
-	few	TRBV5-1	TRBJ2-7	CASSLGWVTYEQYF	TGCGCCAGCAGCTTGGGTTGGGTTACCTACGAGCAGTACTTC
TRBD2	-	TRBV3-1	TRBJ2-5	CASSQDLLGLAPETQYF	TGTGCCAGCAGCCAAGATCTTTTGGGACTAGCGCCGGAGACCCAGTACTTC
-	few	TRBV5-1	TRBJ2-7	CASSLVAGIYEQYF	TGTGCCAGCAGCTTGGTGGCCGGGATTTACGAGCAGTACTTC
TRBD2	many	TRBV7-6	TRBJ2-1	CASSLGGLIVYNEQFF	TGTGCCAGCAGCTTAGGGGGACTAATTGTCTACAATGAGCAGTTCTTC
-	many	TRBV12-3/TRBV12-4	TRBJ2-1	CASSLAASYNEQFF	TGTGCCAGCAGTTTAGCGGCCTCCTACAATGAGCAGTTCTTC
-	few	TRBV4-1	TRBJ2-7	CASSQVGQALALYEQYF	TGCGCCAGCAGCCAAGTCGGTCAGGCGCTAGCACTTTACGAGCAGTACTTC
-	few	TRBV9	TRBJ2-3	CASSGPDRNTDTQYF	TGTGCCAGCAGCGGGCCTGACCGTAACACAGATACGCAGTATTTT
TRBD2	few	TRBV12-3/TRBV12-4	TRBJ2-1	CASAPLLSGSSYEQFF	TGTGCCAGCGCACCTCTTCTAAGCGGGAGTAGCTATGAGCAGTTCTTC
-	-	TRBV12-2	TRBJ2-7	CASRLASRGRTSRYEQYF	TGTGCAAGTCGCTTAGCGTCTCGCGGGAGGACCTCTCGGTACGAGCAGTACTTC
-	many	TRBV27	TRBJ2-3	CASSPQQGRDTDTQYF	TGTGCCAGCAGTCCCCAACAGGGAAGGGACACAGATACGCAGTATTTT
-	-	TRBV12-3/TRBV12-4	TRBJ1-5	CASVWDSNQPQHF	TGTGCCAGCGTCTGGGACAGCAATCAGCCCCAGCATTTT
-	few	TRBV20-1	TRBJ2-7	CSARDSRRAGIYEQYF	TGCAGTGCTAGAGATTCGAGGAGGGCCGGGATCTACGAGCAGTACTTC
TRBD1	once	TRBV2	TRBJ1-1	CASSDTRGPTEAFF	TGTGCCAGCAGTGACACCAGGGGGCCCACTGAAGCTTTCTTT
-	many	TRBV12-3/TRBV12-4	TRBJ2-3	CASSPLRDTQYF	TGTGCCAGCAGTCCCTTGAGGGATACGCAGTATTTT
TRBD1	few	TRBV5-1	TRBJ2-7	CASSLARGHPTFEQYF	TGCGCCAGCAGCTTGGCGAGGGGGCATCCAACTTTCGAGCAGTACTTC
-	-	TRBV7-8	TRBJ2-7	CASSRRPEGIIDEQYF	TGTGCCAGCAGCCGCAGGCCCGAGGGTATCATCGACGAGCAGTACTTC
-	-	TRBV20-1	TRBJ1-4	CSARPPRGRLNEKLFF	TGCAGTGCTAGACCCCCTAGGGGCAGGCTTAATGAAAAACTGTTTTTT
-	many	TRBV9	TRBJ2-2	CASSRRAGSTGELFF	TGTGCCAGCAGCCGCCGGGCAGGGAGCACCGGGGAGCTGTTTTTT
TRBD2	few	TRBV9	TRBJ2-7	CASSGRTSGRYEQYF	TGTGCCAGCAGCGGAAGGACTAGCGGGAGATACGAGCAGTACTTC
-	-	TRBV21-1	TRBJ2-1	CASSKGARSYNEQFF	TGTGCCAGCAGCAAGGGAGCCCGCTCCTACAATGAGCAGTTCTTC
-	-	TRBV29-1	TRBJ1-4	CSVDGGERDDKLFF	TGCAGCGTTGACGGGGGGGAAAGGGATGATAAACTGTTTTTT
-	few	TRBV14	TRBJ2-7	CASSQGRLSYEQYF	TGTGCCAGCAGCCAGGGCCGCTTGAGTTACGAGCAGTACTTC
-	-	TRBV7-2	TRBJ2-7	CASSLVMAGAYEQYF	TGTGCCAGCAGCTTAGTTATGGCGGGTGCCTACGAGCAGTACTTC
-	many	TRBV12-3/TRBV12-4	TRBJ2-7	CASSQTDYEQYF	TGTGCCAGCAGCCAGACAGATTACGAGCAGTACTTC
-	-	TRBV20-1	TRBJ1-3	CSAISTRGYPGNTIYF	TGCAGTGCTATAAGCACGCGGGGGTATCCTGGAAACACCATATATTTT
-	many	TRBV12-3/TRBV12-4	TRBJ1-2	CASSLVGYYGYTF	TGTGCCAGCAGTTTAGTGGGGTACTATGGCTACACCTTC
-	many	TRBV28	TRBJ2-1	CASSLRRAGATGTYNEQFF	TGTGCCAGCAGTTTAAGGCGTGCAGGGGCTACAGGCACCTACAATGAGCAGTTCTTC
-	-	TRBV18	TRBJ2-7	CASSPPGDSSYEQYF	TGTGCCAGCTCACCTCCGGGGGACAGCTCCTACGAGCAGTACTTC
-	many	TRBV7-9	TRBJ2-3	CASSFGTYADTQYF	TGTGCCAGCAGCTTTGGGACTTATGCAGATACGCAGTATTTT
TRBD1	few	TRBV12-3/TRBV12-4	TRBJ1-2	CASSLLPGTGSPYGYTF	TGTGCCAGCAGTCTACTTCCCGGGACAGGGTCACCTTATGGCTACACCTTC
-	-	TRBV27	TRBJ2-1	CASSTIKDGRGWYNEQFF	TGTGCCAGCAGTACTATCAAGGACGGACGAGGGTGGTACAATGAGCAGTTCTTC
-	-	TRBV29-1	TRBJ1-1	CSVEGGIQAFF	TGCAGCGTTGAAGGAGGGATTCAAGCTTTCTTT
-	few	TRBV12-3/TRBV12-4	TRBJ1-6	CASSLTGSRTPLHF	TGTGCCAGCAGTTTAACAGGGTCGAGGACACCCCTCCACTTT
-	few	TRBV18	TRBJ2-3	CASSPSKQSTQYF	TGTGCCAGCTCACCATCGAAGCAGTCCACGCAGTATTTT